Each of the 10 T cell receptor beta chains below was sequenced from the same sample in a study of blood T cell repertoires in COVID-19. Assay used: immunoSEQ multiplex PCR; TCRdb lists only in-frame clones, some missing. The sample lists around 220,000 clones; roughly 90% were seen once. The sequenced sample was peripheral blood. All receptors come from a man between 40 and 49 years old with active or convalescent COVID-19.

The genes are TRBV5-1 and TRBJ2-5, with D unresolved. CDR3 length equals 13 residues. Germline V gene lookup returns CDR1 SGHRS and CDR2 YFSETQ. Between the trimmed V and J ends, which lost 5 bases and 2 bases, there was a span of 10 bases. CDR3 protein: CASSSHYQETQYF. The CDR3 nucleotides are TGCGCCAGCAGTAGTCATTATCAAGAGACCCAGTACTTC.

This clone was picked up a small number of times. This chain uses TRBV30 with TRBJ1-2; D may be TRBD1 (5 bases). Germline CDR1 GTSNPN, CDR2 SVGIG (reference sequence). Trimming stripped 0 bases from V and 2 bases from J, with 13 bases between. The CDR3 loop spans 15 amino acids. CDR3 loop: CAWSVSARANYGYTF. The CDR3 DNA sequence: TGTGCCTGGAGTGTATCGGCCAGGGCCAACTATGGCTACACCTTC.

This chain links TRBV6-5 with TRBJ1-2, with 8 nucleotides matching TRBD1. Germline assignment: CDR1 MNHEY and CDR2 SVGAGI. The trim removed 6 bases at V and 3 bases at J, leaving 6 bases unmatched. The CDR3 length is 14 residues. The CDR3 here is CASSQRQGYYGYTF. The CDR3 region has the DNA TGTGCCAGCAGCCAGAGACAGGGGTACTATGGCTACACCTTC.

This rearrangement joins TRBV19 to TRBJ2-6; 7 positions agree with TRBD1. V lost 7 bases, J lost 2 bases, and 5 bases stayed unmatched. This CDR3 region has 15 residues. Germline assignment: CDR1 LNHDA and CDR2 SQIVND (reference sequence). DNA for the CDR3: TGTGCCAGTATGACTGGACAGGCTGGGGCCAACGTCCTGACTTTC. It specifies CASMTGQAGANVLTF.

This chain links TRBV10-3 with TRBJ2-1; D is undetermined. V was clipped by 6 bases and J by 9 bases, with 15 bases between them. Germline CDR1 and CDR2: ENHRY and SYGVKD. The CDR3 is made up of 13 amino acids. CDR3 DNA sequence: TGTGCCATCAGGAGTGGTATCCCCGGTGAGCAGTTCTTC. The encoded protein is CAIRSGIPGEQFF.

The chain employs TRBV5-6 and TRBJ2-7; D possibly corresponds to TRBD2 (6 bases). Germline V gives CDR1 SGHDT, CDR2 YYEEEE. The V and J ends lost 5 bases and 1 base respectively, with 13 bases between them. The CDR3 spans 14 residues. The CDR3 sequence is CASRGYGRSYEQYF. CDR3 DNA sequence: TGTGCCAGCAGAGGATACGGGAGATCCTACGAGCAGTACTTC.

The V and J genes are TRBV19 and TRBJ2-1, with TRBD2 identical over 7 bases. This CDR3 spans 14 amino acids. The germline CDR1 and CDR2 sequences are LNHDA and SQIVND (reference sequence). J gave up 6 bases and V 3 bases, and 5 bases lay outside the gene matches. In nucleotides, the CDR3 is TGTGCCAGTAGTATGGGAGGGTCTGGCAATGAGCAGTTCTTC. This encodes CASSMGGSGNEQFF.

Written as DNA, the CDR3 is TGCGCCAGCAGCCAAGTGGGCCACCTGAACACTGAAGCTTTCTTT. Translation gives CASSQVGHLNTEAFF. V gene TRBV4-1 combines with J gene TRBJ1-1; no clear D. The CDR3 covers 15 residues. Trimming removed 1 base at V and 0 bases at J, with 9 bases between. Per the germline V gene, CDR1 is MGHRA and CDR2 is YSYEKL.

The chain recombines TRBV5-4 with TRBJ2-1; weak D call: TRBD2 (7 bases). CDR3 length: 18 amino acids. Deletions cut 4 bases from V and 4 bases from J, with 24 bases between. Germline CDR1 reads SGHNT; CDR2 reads YYREEE (reference sequence). The CDR3 reads CASSPDGAPAGAYNEQFF. The CDR3 nucleotides read TGTGCCAGCAGCCCCGACGGCGCCCCGGCGGGGGCTTACAATGAGCAGTTCTTC.

This sequence joins TRBV6-6 and TRBJ2-7; tentative D call: TRBD2 (6 bases). Trimming cost V 0 bases and J 7 bases, with 16 bases left between them. The CDR3 is 15 residues long. CDR1 and CDR2 (germline): MNHNY, SVGAGI (reference sequence). The CDR3 nucleotides are TGTGCCAGCAGTTACTCGACAGCGAGGGGAGGTGAGCAGTACTTC. Its protein is CASSYSTARGGEQYF.